Described below is a single TCR beta chain sequence and its context. Its target is not known. This entry is derived from a study of T cells in tuberculosis. Study overall: This South African cohort compared adolescents with or without latent tuberculosis against adults with active tuberculosis. Study-wide points: GMM-specific TCRs were nearer to active tuberculosis alpha repertoires, suggesting expansion. The TCR-beta difference was not significant; alpha differences partly reflected length.

Latent tuberculosis screening used tuberculin skin test and IGRA at entry. Here immunoSEQ multiplex PCR was the method, and the copy in TCRdb shows in-frame clones only, minus some. The sample lists about 30,000 clones; 95% to 96% were seen once. Sequencing input: PBMCs. This TCR was sampled from a donor aged 5-35 years with latent tuberculosis or without tuberculosis infection.

Here the CDR3 DNA reads TGTGCCAGCAACCCCCTCGACAGGGAAGTAGGCTACACCTTC. The encoded protein is CASNPLDREVGYTF. The chain uses TRBV9 and TRBJ1-2, with 7 bases identical to TRBD1. The CDR3 has 14 residues. The V and J ends lost 6 bases and 8 bases, in that order; junction bases with no gene match: 13. Germline assignment: CDR1 SGDLS and CDR2 YYNGEE.